This T cell receptor (beta chain) appears in the sequencing data of a study of blood T cell repertoires in COVID-19. Profiling relied on immunoSEQ multiplex PCR, and the TCRdb table lists in-frame clones only, not all of them. Among 60,000 to 80,000 clones listed, approximately 90% were seen once. This clone was recorded once. The origin of this receptor is a woman in her 70s with acute or convalescent COVID-19. The sample consisted of peripheral blood.

The chain's CDR3 is CASSLASGGTDTQYF. Written as DNA, the CDR3 is TGCGCCAGCAGCTTGGCTAGCGGAGGCACAGATACGCAGTATTTT. The genes are TRBV5-1 and TRBJ2-3; 7 bases line up with TRBD2. Trimming removed 0 bases from V and 1 base from J; junction bases left unmatched: 2. The CDR3 consists of 15 residues. The V gene's germline CDR1 is SGHRS and CDR2 YFSETQ.